These 11 T cell receptor beta chains were sequenced from one sample in a study of blood T cells in healthy people across ages. It was with a sample-barcoded 5' primer and a J-beta primer mix that a second PCR of about 7 to 12 cycles was run. In TCRdb, the 5' RACE reads were re-called with MiXCR into one record per CDR3 protein. The data show some 1.6 million distinct CDR3 sequences, approximately 32% seen once. The specimen was blood. All receptors derive from a woman in her twenties or thirties in good health.

Concerning this clonotype itself: The germline gene is not matched at one end of the junction; a read error may be the cause. V is TRBV4-2 and J is TRBJ2-2; D may match TRBD1 or TRBD2 (5 bases each). The CDR3 totals 15 residues. Per germline, CDR1 LGHNA and CDR2 YNFKEQ. The CDR3 DNA follows: TGTGCCAGCAGCCAGTCCAGGGACCCCACCGGGGAGCGGTTTTTT. Translation gives CASSQSRDPTGERFF.

This chain's CDR3 is CASSENAGGYEQYF. The CDR3 DNA reads as TGTGCCAGCAGTGAAAACGCCGGAGGGTACGAGCAGTACTTC. The chain employs TRBV2 and TRBJ2-7; a possible D gene is TRBD2 (6 bases). V lost 2 bases and J 4 bases, leaving 12 bases between the germline ends. Germline V gene lookup returns CDR1 SNHLY and CDR2 FYNNEI. This CDR3 has 14 residues.

This clonotype came up many times. The chain employs TRBV20-1 and TRBJ1-6; tentatively, D is TRBD1 (5 bases). The length of the CDR3 is 15 residues. V lost 0 bases, J lost 10 bases, and 16 bases lay in between. Germline lookup yields CDR1 DFQATT and CDR2 SNEGSKA (reference sequence). CDR3 sequence reads: CSARDGAGTGSPLHF. The CDR3 region has the DNA TGCAGTGCTAGAGACGGGGCAGGGACTGGATCACCCCTCCACTTT.

The chain combines TRBV4-2 with TRBJ2-1; the D gene could be TRBD1 or TRBD2 (6 bases each). CDR1 and CDR2 (germline): LGHNA, YNFKEQ. CDR3 size: 18 residues. The ends were cut back, 0 bases at V and 7 bases at J, with 22 bases in the middle. Here the CDR3 reads CASSQEGGGIYQGNEQFF. The CDR3 DNA reads as TGTGCCAGCAGCCAAGAGGGTGGGGGGATCTACCAGGGGAATGAGCAGTTCTTC.

The CDR3, as DNA: TGCGCCAGCAGGCTTGGGGGGAGCTCCTACAATGAGCAGTTCTTC. It yields the protein CASRLGGSSYNEQFF. This sequence joins TRBV5-1 and TRBJ2-1; perhaps TRBD2 as D (6 bases). This CDR3 is 15 amino acids long. CDR1 and CDR2 from the germline V gene are SGHRS and YFSETQ. Between the trimmed V and J ends, which lost 5 bases and 0 bases, there was a span of 12 bases.

The chain links TRBV25-1 to TRBJ1-2; a possible D gene is TRBD1 (5 bases). This CDR3 is built from 14 residues. V dropped 3 bases and J dropped 7 bases, with 15 bases sitting between them. From germline, CDR1 is MGHDK and CDR2 SYGVNS. The CDR3 sequence is CASSDSGRVAGYTF. CDR3 sequence (DNA): TGTGCCAGCAGTGACTCGGGCAGGGTGGCTGGCTACACCTTC.

This sequence joins TRBV20-1 and TRBJ2-1; D perhaps matches TRBD2 (7 bases). This CDR3 contains 14 residues. V lost 3 bases and J 9 bases, leaving 18 bases between the germline ends. The germline V gene encodes CDR1 DFQATT and CDR2 SNEGSKA (reference sequence). This chain's CDR3 is CSASRGALSGEQFF. CDR3 nucleotide sequence: TGCAGTGCTAGCCGGGGGGCCTTGTCGGGTGAGCAGTTCTTC.

In the case of this clonotype: A junction end diverges from the germline sequence, so it may reflect a read error. The rearrangement links TRBV27 to TRBJ2-4, with D perhaps TRBD1 (5 bases). Gene TRBJ2-7 matches the end of the DNA better, so the J call may be wrong. The CDR3 is 15 amino acids. CDR1 is MNHEY and CDR2 is SMNVEV in the germline V gene (reference sequence). The CDR3 DNA sequence: TGTACCAGCAGTCCGAACCCATGGGGCTCGGACGAGCAGTACTTC. Its protein is CTSSPNPWGSDEQYF.

The CDR3 DNA reads as TGTGCCAGCAGACCGACAGGGGAGATGGGCGGGGAGCTGTTTTTT. Protein: CASRPTGEMGGELFF. The chain carries TRBV6-5 and TRBJ2-2; 8 bases are shared with TRBD1. V gave up 6 bases and J gave up 7 bases; unmatched junction bases: 10. This CDR3 has 15 amino acids. CDR1 is MNHEY, CDR2 SVGAGI, per germline.

V gene TRBV7-2 combines with J gene TRBJ2-1, with 14 nucleotides matching TRBD2. Germline loops: CDR1 SGHTA, CDR2 FQGNSA. This CDR3 comprises 15 residues. Trimming cost V 4 bases and J 8 bases; bases outside gene matches: 4. In DNA form, the CDR3 reads TGTGCCAGCAGCTCAGGACTAGCGGGGGGACATGAGCAGTTCTTC. Translation: CASSSGLAGGHEQFF.

The table lists this clonotype with a few counts. This rearrangement joins TRBV20-1 to TRBJ2-1; D might be TRBD1 (6 bases). Germline V gene sequence: CDR1 DFQATT, CDR2 SNEGSKA (reference sequence). The V end lost 6 bases, the J end lost 0 bases, and 12 bases lay between the germline ends. This CDR3 spans 14 amino acids. The CDR3 here is CSATPDSSYNEQFF. DNA of the CDR3: TGCAGTGCAACCCCGGACAGCTCCTACAATGAGCAGTTCTTC.